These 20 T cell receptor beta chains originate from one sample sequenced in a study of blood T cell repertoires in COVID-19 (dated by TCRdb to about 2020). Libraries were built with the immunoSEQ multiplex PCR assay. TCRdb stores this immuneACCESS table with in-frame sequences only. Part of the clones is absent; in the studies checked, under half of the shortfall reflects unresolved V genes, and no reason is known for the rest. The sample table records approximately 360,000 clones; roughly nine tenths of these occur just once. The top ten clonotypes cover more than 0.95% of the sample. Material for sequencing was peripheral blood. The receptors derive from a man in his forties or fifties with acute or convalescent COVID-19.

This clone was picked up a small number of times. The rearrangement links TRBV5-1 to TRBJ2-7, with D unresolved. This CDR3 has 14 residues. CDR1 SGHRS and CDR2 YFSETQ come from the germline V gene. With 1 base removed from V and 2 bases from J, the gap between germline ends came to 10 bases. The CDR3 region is CASSLLIGPYEQYF. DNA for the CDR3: TGCGCCAGCAGCTTGCTGATTGGGCCCTACGAGCAGTACTTC.

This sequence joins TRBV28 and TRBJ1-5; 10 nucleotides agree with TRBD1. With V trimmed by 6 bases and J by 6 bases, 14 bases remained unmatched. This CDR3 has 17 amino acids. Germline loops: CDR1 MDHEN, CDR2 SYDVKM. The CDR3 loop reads CASRNDRGRVVGQPQHF. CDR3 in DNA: TGTGCCAGCAGGAACGACAGGGGGCGGGTAGTAGGTCAGCCCCAGCATTTT.

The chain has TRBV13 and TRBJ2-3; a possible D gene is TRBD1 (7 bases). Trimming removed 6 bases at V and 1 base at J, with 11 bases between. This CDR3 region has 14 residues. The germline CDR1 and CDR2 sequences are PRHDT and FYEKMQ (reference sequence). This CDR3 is CASRARGGTDTQYF. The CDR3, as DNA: TGTGCCAGCAGAGCCAGGGGGGGCACAGATACGCAGTATTTT.

CDR3 coding DNA: TGTGCCACAGTAAAATTCTCTGGGGCCAACGTCCTGACTTTC. This encodes CATVKFSGANVLTF. This rearrangement joins TRBV6-5 to TRBJ2-6; D not certain. The CDR3 has 14 residues. V was trimmed by 10 bases and J by 0 bases, leaving 10 bases between them. The germline gives CDR1 MNHEY, CDR2 SVGAGI.

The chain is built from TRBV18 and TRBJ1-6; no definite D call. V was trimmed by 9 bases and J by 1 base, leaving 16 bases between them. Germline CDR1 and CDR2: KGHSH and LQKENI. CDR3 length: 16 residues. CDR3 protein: CASRGREESYNSPLHF. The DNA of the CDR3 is TGTGCCAGTCGCGGCCGGGAAGAGTCCTATAATTCACCCCTCCACTTT. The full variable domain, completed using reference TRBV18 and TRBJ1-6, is NAGVMQNPRHLVRRRGQEARLRCSPMKGHSHVYWYRQLPEEGLKFMVYLQKENIIDESGMPKERFSAEFPKEGPSILRIQQVVRGDSAAYFCASRGREESYNSPLHFGNGTRLTVT.

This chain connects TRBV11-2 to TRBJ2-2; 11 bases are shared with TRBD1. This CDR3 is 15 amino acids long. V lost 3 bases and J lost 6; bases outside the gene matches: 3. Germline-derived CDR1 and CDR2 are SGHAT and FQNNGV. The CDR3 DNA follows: TGTGCCAGCAGCTTGGGACAGGGGGAAGCCGGGGAGCTGTTTTTT. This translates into CASSLGQGEAGELFF.

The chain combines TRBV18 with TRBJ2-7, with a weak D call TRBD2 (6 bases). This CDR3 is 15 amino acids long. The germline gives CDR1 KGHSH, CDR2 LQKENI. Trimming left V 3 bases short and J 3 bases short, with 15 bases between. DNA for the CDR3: TGTGCCAGCTCACCGCCGGGACTTATCCTCTACGAGCAGTACTTC. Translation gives CASSPPGLILYEQYF.

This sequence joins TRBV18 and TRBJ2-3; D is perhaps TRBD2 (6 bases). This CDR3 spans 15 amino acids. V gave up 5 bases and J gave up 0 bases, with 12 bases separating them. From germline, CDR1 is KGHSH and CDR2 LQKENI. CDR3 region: CASSYSGRSTDTQYF. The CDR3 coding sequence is TGTGCCAGCTCATACTCCGGGAGAAGCACAGATACGCAGTATTTT.

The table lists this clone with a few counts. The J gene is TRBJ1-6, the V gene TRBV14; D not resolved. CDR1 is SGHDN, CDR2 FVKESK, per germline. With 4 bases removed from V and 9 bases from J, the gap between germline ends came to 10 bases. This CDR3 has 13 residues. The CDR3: CASSPTAGSPLHF. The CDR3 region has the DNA TGTGCCAGCAGCCCGACCGCGGGTTCACCCCTCCACTTT. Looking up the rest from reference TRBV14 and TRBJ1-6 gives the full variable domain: EAGVTQFPSHSVIEKGQTVTLRCDPISGHDNLYWYRRVMGKEIKFLLHFVKESKQDESGMPNNRFLAERTGGTYSTLKVQPAELEDSGVYFCASSPTAGSPLHFGNGTRLTVT.

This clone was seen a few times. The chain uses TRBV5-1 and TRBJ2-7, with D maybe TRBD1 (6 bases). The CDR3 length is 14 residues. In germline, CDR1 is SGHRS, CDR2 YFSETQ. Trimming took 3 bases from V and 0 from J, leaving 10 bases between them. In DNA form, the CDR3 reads TGCGCCAGCAGCTACGACAGGAACTCCTACGAGCAGTACTTC. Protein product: CASSYDRNSYEQYF. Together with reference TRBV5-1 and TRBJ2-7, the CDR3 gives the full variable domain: KAGVTQTPRYLIKTRGQQVTLSCSPISGHRSVSWYQQTPGQGLQFLFEYFSETQRNKGNFPGRFSGRQFSNSRSEMNVSTLELGDSALYLCASSYDRNSYEQYFGPGTRLTVT.

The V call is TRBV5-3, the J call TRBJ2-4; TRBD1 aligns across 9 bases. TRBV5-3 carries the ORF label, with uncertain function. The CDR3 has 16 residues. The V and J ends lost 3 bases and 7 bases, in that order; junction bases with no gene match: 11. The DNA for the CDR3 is TGTGCCAGAAGCTCTAGACGGACAGGGGCGGTGAACATTCAGTACTTC. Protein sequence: CARSSRRTGAVNIQYF.

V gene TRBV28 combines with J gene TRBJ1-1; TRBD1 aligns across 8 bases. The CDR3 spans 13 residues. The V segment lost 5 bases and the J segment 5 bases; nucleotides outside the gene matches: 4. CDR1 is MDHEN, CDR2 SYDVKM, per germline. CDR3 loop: CASSTTGDTEAFF. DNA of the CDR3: TGTGCCAGCAGTACGACAGGGGATACTGAAGCTTTCTTT.

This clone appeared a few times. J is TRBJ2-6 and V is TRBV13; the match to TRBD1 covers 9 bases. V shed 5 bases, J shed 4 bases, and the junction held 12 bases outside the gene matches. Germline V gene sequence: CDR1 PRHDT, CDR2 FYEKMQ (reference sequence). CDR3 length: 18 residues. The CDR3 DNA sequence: TGTGCCAGCAGCCTAAACCGGGACAGGGCCCCCGGGGCCAACGTCCTGACTTTC. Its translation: CASSLNRDRAPGANVLTF.

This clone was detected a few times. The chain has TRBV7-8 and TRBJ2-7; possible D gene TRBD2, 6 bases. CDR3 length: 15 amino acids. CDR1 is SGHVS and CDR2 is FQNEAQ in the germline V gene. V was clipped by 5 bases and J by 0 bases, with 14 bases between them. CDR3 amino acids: CASSRAGGSSYEQYF. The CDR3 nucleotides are TGTGCCAGCAGCCGAGCCGGGGGTAGCTCCTACGAGCAGTACTTC. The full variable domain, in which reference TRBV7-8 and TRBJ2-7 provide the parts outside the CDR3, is GAGVSQSPRYKVAKRGQDVALRCDPISGHVSLFWYQQALGQGPEFLTYFQNEAQLDKSGLPSDRFFAERPEGSVSTLKIQRTQQEDSAVYLCASSRAGGSSYEQYFGPGTRLTVT.

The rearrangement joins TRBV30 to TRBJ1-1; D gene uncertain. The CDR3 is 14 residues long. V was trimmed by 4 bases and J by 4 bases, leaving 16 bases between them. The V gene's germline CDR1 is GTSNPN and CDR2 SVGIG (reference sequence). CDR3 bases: TGTGCCTGGAATCCGGGAGTTAGTGTCACTGAAGCTTTCTTT. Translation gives CAWNPGVSVTEAFF. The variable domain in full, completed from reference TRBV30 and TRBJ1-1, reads SQTIHQWPATLVQPVGSPLSLECTVEGTSNPNLYWYRQAAGRGLQLLFYSVGIGQISSEVPQNLSASRPQDRQFILSSKKLLLSDSGFYLCAWNPGVSVTEAFFGQGTRLTVV.

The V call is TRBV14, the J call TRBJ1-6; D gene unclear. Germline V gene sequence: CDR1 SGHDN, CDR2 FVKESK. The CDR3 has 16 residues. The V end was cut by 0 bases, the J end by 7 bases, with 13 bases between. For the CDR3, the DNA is TGTGCCAGCAGCCAAGAGGCGGGCCCGGGGAATTCACCCCTCCACTTT. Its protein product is CASSQEAGPGNSPLHF.

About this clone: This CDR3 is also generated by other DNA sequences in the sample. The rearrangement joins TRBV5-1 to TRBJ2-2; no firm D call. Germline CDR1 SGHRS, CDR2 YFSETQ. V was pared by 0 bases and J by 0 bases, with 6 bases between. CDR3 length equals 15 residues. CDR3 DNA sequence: TGCGCCAGCAGCTTGGACACGACGAACACCGGGGAGCTGTTTTTT. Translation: CASSLDTTNTGELFF.

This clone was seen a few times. In DNA, the CDR3 is TGTGCCAGCAGTCTCCGGCTGCGGGGTGGCTACACCTTC. It encodes CASSLRLRGGYTF. The chain couples TRBV12-3 or TRBV12-4 to TRBJ1-2; D call uncertain. Trimming cost V 5 bases and J 7 bases, with 14 bases left between them. The CDR3 contains 13 residues.

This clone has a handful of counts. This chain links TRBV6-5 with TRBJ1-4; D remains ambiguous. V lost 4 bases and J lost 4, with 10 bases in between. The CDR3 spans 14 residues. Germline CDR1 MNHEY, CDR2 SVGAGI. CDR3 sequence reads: CASSSGAVNEKLFF. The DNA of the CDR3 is TGTGCCAGCAGTTCGGGAGCCGTTAATGAAAAACTGTTTTTT.

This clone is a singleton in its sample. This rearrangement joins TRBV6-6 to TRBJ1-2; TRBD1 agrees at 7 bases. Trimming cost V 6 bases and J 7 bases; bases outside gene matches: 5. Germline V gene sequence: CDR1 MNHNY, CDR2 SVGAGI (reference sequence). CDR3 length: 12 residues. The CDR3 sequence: CASRPTGLGYTF. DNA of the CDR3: TGTGCCAGCAGACCGACAGGGCTTGGCTACACCTTC.